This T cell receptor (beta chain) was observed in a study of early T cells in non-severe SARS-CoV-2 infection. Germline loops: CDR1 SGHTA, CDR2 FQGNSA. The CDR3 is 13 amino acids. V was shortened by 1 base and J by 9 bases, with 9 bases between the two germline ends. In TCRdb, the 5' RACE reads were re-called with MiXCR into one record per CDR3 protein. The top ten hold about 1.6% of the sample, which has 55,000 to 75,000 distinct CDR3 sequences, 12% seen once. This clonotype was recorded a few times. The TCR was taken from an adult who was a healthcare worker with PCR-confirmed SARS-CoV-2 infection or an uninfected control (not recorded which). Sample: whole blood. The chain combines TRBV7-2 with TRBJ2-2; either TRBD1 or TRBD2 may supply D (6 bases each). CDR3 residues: CASSLDGGRELFF. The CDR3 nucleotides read TGTGCCAGCAGCTTAGATGGGGGGCGGGAGCTGTTTTTT. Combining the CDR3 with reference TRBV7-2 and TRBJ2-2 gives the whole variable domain GAGVSQSPSNKVTEKGKDVELRCDPISGHTALYWYRQSLGQGLEFLIYFQGNSAPDKSGLPSDRFSAERTGGSVSTLTIQRTQQEDSAVYLCASSLDGGRELFFGEGSRLTVL.